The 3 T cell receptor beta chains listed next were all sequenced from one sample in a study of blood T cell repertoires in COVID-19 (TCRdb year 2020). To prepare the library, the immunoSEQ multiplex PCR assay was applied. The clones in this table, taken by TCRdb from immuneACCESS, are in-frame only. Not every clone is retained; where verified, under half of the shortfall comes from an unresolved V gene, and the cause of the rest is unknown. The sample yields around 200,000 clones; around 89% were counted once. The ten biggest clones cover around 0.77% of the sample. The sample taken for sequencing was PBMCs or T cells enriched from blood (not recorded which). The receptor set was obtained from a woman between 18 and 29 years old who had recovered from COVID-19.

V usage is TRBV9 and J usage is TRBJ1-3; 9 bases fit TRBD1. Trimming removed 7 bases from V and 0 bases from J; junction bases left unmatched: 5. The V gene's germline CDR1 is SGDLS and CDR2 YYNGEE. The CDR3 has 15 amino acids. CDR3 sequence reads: CASSPGQGSGNTIYF. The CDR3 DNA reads TGTGCCAGCTCTCCGGGACAGGGCTCTGGAAACACCATATATTTT.

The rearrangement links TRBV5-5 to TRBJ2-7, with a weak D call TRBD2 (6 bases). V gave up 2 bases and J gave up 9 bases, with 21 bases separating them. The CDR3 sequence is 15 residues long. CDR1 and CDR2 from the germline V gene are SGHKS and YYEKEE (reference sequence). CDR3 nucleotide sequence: TGTGCCAGCAGCTTTAACGCAGGCCAGAACGGGGGGCAGTACTTC. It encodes CASSFNAGQNGGQYF.

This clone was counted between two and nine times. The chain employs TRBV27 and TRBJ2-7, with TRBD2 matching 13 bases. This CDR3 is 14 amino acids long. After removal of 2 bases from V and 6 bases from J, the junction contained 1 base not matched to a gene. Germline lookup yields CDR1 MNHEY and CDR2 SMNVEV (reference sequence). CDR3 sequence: CASSLGLAGAEQYF. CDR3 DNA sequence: TGTGCCAGCAGTTTAGGACTAGCGGGAGCCGAGCAGTACTTC.